These T cell receptor beta chains were read from a single sample in a study of shared clonotypes between healthy human individuals. TCRdb's copy holds only in-frame clones and misses some; the assay was immunoSEQ multiplex PCR. The sample contains roughly 330,000 clones, 74% of which appear only once. The sequenced sample was memory CD4+ T cells sorted from blood. The receptors here all came from a man aged 25-40 years in good health. The CDR3 runs from the conserved cysteine through the conserved F or W. A D gene is named only where the DNA matches it firmly. Not all rows give a size; the values are once, few, many and, for expanded clones, a class.

j_call v_call cdr3_length d_call clone_size cdr3_nt cdr3_aa
TRBJ2-7 TRBV29-1 14 TRBD2 few TGCAGCGTTGAGGGACTAGCGGGAGCGGACGAGCAGTACTTC CSVEGLAGADEQYF
TRBJ1-5 TRBV2 14 . . TGTGCCAGCATGCGGGAACGGAGGGCTGGACCCCAGCATTTT CASMRERRAGPQHF
TRBJ1-4 TRBV4-1 16 . . TGCGCCAGCAGCCCGACAGGTAGCCGAATGATCGAAAAACTGTTTTTT CASSPTGSRMIEKLFF
TRBJ2-5 TRBV7-2 12 . . TGTGCCAGCAGCACAAGAGCAGAGACCCAGTACTTC CASSTRAETQYF
TRBJ2-3 TRBV29-1 14 . . TGCAGCGTTGCTCTTTTTACTAGCACAGATACGCAGTATTTT CSVALFTSTDTQYF
TRBJ2-1 TRBV2 12 . . TGTGCCAGCAGCCCTCCCCCCCCTGAGCAGTTCTTC CASSPPPPEQFF
TRBJ2-3 TRBV5-6 14 . once TGTGCCAGCAGCTTGATTAGCGGCACAGATACGCAGTATTTT CASSLISGTDTQYF
TRBJ1-2 TRBV5-5 13 . few TGTGCCACCAAGGGGGTTTTGGACTATGGCTACACCTTC CATKGVLDYGYTF
TRBJ2-5 TRBV5-1 17 TRBD1 . TGCGCCAGCAGCTTCTCCCCTCCAGACAGGGTGGGAGAGACCCAGTACTTC CASSFSPPDRVGETQYF
TRBJ1-3 TRBV4-1 17 . . TGCGCCAGCAGCCAAGTTCTGGCGTTGAATGCTGGAAACACCATATATTTT CASSQVLALNAGNTIYF
TRBJ2-7 TRBV7-8 15 . . TGTGCCAGCAGCTTAGGGAATAGGGGCAGGAACGAGCAGTACTTC CASSLGNRGRNEQYF
TRBJ1-5 TRBV5-4 15 . . TGTGCCAGCAGCTTGGGGACAGATAGCAATCAGCCCCAGCATTTT CASSLGTDSNQPQHF
TRBJ2-5 TRBV7-2 16 TRBD2 . TGTGCCAGCAGCTTAGAGGTAGCGGGAGTGTTCCAGACCCAGTACTTC CASSLEVAGVFQTQYF
TRBJ1-2 TRBV7-2 15 . . TGTGCCAGCAGCTTATTGTCGGGGGGCGCGTATGGCTACACCTTC CASSLLSGGAYGYTF
TRBJ2-3 TRBV29-1 16 . . TGCAGCGTTGAAGATCCGACTTGGGGTGGCACAGATACGCAGTATTTT CSVEDPTWGGTDTQYF
TRBJ2-7 TRBV19 15 . . TGTGCCAGTAGCCCCCGCGACAGGCACCTCTACGAGCAGTACTTC CASSPRDRHLYEQYF
TRBJ2-2 TRBV28 14 . . TGTGCCAGCAGTTTAATCGGTAAGACCGGGGAGCTGTTTTTT CASSLIGKTGELFF
TRBJ2-3 TRBV4-3 16 TRBD2 . TGCGCCAGCAGCCAAGGAGTAGCGGGAGGGACAGATACGCAGTATTTT CASSQGVAGGTDTQYF
TRBJ2-7 TRBV10-3 15 TRBD2 . TGTGCCATCAGTGAGGACCTAGCGGGGACATACGAGCAGTACTTC CAISEDLAGTYEQYF
TRBJ2-3 TRBV5-5 14 TRBD2 . TGTGCCAGCAGCCAGAGAGCGGGGTCAGATACGCAGTATTTT CASSQRAGSDTQYF
TRBJ2-5 TRBV29-1 12 . . TGCAGCGGGGGGGAAGGGTCGGAGACCCAGTACTTC CSGGEGSETQYF
TRBJ2-5 TRBV5-1 15 TRBD2 . TGCGCCAGCAGCTTGGTGAGCGGGAGGCCGGAGACCCAGTACTTC CASSLVSGRPETQYF
TRBJ1-2 TRBV7-2 13 TRBD1 . TGTGCCAGCAGCCCGGACAGGGGCTATGGCTACACCTTC CASSPDRGYGYTF
TRBJ2-2 TRBV2 15 . . TGTGCCAGCAGTGAGCAGACAGCCGTCACCGGGGAGCTGTTTTTT CASSEQTAVTGELFF
TRBJ1-2 TRBV5-4 14 . . TGTGCCAGCAGCTTGGCCGCGTTGGGGGCTGGCTACACCTTC CASSLAALGAGYTF
TRBJ1-2 TRBV7-3 13 . few TGTGCCAGCAGCTTATCGGCAGGGCGAGGCTACACCTTC CASSLSAGRGYTF
TRBJ2-3 TRBV9 14 . once TGTGCCAGCAGCGTAGCGCAGTCCACAGATACGCAGTATTTT CASSVAQSTDTQYF
TRBJ1-4 TRBV5-4 17 TRBD1 few TGTGCCAGCAGCTCCTTAACGAGACAGGGCGGGAATGAAAAACTGTTTTTT CASSSLTRQGGNEKLFF
TRBJ1-2 TRBV5-6 13 . . TGTGCCAGCAGCTTGTTCAGGCTCTATGGCTACACCTTC CASSLFRLYGYTF
TRBJ1-4 TRBV6-1 13 . . TGTGCCAGCAGTGAACTCGGGGCTGAAAAACTGTTTTTT CASSELGAEKLFF
TRBJ2-7 TRBV7-8 13 . . TGTGCCAGCAGCTTCCGCAAGAGGGACGAGCAGTACTTC CASSFRKRDEQYF
TRBJ2-2 TRBV14 19 TRBD2 . TGTGCCAGCAGCCGAAAATACGGTAGCGGGAGTGGTGACACCGGGGAGCTGTTTTTT CASSRKYGSGSGDTGELFF
TRBJ2-1 TRBV11-2 15 TRBD2 . TGTGCCAGCAGCTTTAGACTAGCGGAAGAGGGTGAGCAGTTCTTC CASSFRLAEEGEQFF
TRBJ1-3 TRBV4-3 17 . . TGCGCCAGCAGCCGCGTCAGTCAGACGAACTCTGGAAACACCATATATTTT CASSRVSQTNSGNTIYF
TRBJ2-1 TRBV18 13 . few TGTGCCAGCTCAGGGATCAGCACGAATGAGCAGTTCTTC CASSGISTNEQFF
TRBJ2-7 TRBV21-1 14 . . TGTGCCAGCAGCCCCGAAGGACAGATTTTAGAGCAGTACTTC CASSPEGQILEQYF
TRBJ2-7 TRBV28 14 . . TGTGCCAGCAGTTTGCGCAGGGTATCCTACGAGCAGTACTTC CASSLRRVSYEQYF
TRBJ2-2 TRBV6-1 13 TRBD1 few TGTGCCGGTAGACAGGGCCTAGCCGGGGAGCTGTTTTTT CAGRQGLAGELFF
TRBJ1-1 TRBV5-1 14 . few TGCGCCAGCAGCCCTTCGAGGGGTGGGACTGAAGCTTTCTTT CASSPSRGGTEAFF
TRBJ2-7 TRBV2 14 . . TGTGCCAGCGCTAGACAGCAGAGCTCCTACGAGCAGTACTTC CASARQQSSYEQYF
TRBJ1-2 TRBV28 14 . . TGTGCCAGCAGTTTAGTATCGGGCTACTATGGCTACACCTTC CASSLVSGYYGYTF
TRBJ2-3 TRBV6-5 15 TRBD2 . TGTGCCAGCAGGCTCGGGCGGGAGGGCACAGATACGCAGTATTTT CASRLGREGTDTQYF
TRBJ1-1 TRBV5-4 13 . . TGTGCCAGCAGCACGGACAGAAGCTATGAAGCTTTCTTT CASSTDRSYEAFF
TRBJ2-7 TRBV28 16 . many TGTGCCAGCAGTTTTCTCCCCGGCAGGGCGGGTGACGAGCAGTACTTC CASSFLPGRAGDEQYF
TRBJ2-5 TRBV7-9 15 TRBD1 . TGTGCCAGCAGCGGGGACAGGGGAGGCGGAGAGACCCAGTACTTC CASSGDRGGGETQYF
TRBJ2-7 TRBV19 17 TRBD2 . TGTGCCAGTAGCCGAGGGACTAGCGGGACCCTCTCCTACGAGCAGTACTTC CASSRGTSGTLSYEQYF
TRBJ2-2 TRBV5-1 19 TRBD2 . TGCGCCAGCAGCTTGGGGCTTTTGCGGGAGGGCTACCACACCGGGGAGCTGTTTTTT CASSLGLLREGYHTGELFF
TRBJ2-2 TRBV7-9 14 . . TGTGCCAGCAGCGTCGAACAGGTCGTCGGGGAGCTGTTTTTT CASSVEQVVGELFF
TRBJ2-6 TRBV5-1 15 . . TGCGCCAGCAGCTTGTGGCTTCCTGGGGCCAACGTCCTGACTTTC CASSLWLPGANVLTF
TRBJ1-6 TRBV4-1 17 TRBD1 . TGCGCCAGCAGCCCAGAGACAGGGATCCGTGATAATTCACCCCTCCACTTT CASSPETGIRDNSPLHF
TRBJ1-1 TRBV4-1 16 . many TGCGCCAGCAGAGTACCGCCGGGGGGTTTAGACACTGAAGCTTTCTTT CASRVPPGGLDTEAFF
TRBJ2-7 TRBV5-1 13 . . TGCGCCAGCAGCTTGGAGCGGTACTACGAGCAGTACTTC CASSLERYYEQYF
TRBJ2-5 TRBV2 12 . once TGTGCCAGCAATTCGATCGGGGAGACCCAGTACTTC CASNSIGETQYF
TRBJ1-6 TRBV5-1 15 . . TGCGCCAGCAGCTTGGCTGGGGTCTATAATTCACCCCTCCACTTT CASSLAGVYNSPLHF